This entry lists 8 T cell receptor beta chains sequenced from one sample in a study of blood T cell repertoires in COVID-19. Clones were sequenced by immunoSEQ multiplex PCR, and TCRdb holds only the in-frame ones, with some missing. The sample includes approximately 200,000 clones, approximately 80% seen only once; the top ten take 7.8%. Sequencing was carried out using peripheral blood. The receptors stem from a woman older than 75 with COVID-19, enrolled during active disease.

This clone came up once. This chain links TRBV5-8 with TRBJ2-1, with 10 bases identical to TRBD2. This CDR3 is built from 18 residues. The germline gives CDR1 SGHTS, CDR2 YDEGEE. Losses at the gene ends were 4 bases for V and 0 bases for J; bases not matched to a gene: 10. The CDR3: CASSHGLSGGSSYNEQFF. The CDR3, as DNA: TGTGCCAGCAGCCATGGACTTAGCGGGGGGAGCTCCTACAATGAGCAGTTCTTC.

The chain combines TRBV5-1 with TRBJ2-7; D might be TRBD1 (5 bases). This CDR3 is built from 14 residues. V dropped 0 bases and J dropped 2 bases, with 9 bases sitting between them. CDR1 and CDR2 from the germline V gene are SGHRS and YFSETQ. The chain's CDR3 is CASSLESGPYEQYF. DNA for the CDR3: TGCGCCAGCAGCTTGGAGTCAGGGCCCTACGAGCAGTACTTC.

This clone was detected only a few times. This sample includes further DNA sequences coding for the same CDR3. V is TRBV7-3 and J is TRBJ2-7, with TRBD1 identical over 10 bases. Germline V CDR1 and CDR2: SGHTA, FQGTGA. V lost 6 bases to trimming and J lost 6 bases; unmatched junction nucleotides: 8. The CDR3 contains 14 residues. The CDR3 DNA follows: TGTGCCAGCAGTCCCGGGACAGGGGCCGTCGAGCAGTACTTC. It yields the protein CASSPGTGAVEQYF.

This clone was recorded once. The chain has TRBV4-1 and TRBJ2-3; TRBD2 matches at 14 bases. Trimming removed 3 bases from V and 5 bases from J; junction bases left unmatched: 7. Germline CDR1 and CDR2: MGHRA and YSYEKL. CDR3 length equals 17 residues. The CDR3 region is CASSHAGLAGGKDTQYF. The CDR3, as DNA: TGCGCCAGCAGCCACGCCGGACTAGCGGGAGGCAAAGATACGCAGTATTTT.

CDR3: CASHSRATNEKLFF. The CDR3 bases are TGTGCCAGCCACTCCCGTGCAACTAATGAAAAACTGTTTTTT. The chain recombines TRBV18 with TRBJ1-4; no clear D. Germline lookup yields CDR1 KGHSH and CDR2 LQKENI. Trimming pared 8 bases from V and 0 bases from J, leaving 10 bases between. This CDR3 has 14 amino acids.

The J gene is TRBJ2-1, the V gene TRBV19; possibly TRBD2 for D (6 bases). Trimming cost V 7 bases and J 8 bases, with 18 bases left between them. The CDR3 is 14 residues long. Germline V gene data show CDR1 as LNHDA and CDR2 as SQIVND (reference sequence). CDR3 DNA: TGTGCCAGTAACCCCGGAGGAGGGGCGGATGAGCAGTTCTTC. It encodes CASNPGGGADEQFF.

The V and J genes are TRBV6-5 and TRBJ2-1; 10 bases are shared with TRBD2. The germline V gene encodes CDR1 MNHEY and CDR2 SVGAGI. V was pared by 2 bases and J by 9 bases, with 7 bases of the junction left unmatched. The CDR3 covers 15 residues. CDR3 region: CASSYLSGRAPEQFF. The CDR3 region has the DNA TGTGCCAGCAGTTACCTAAGCGGGAGGGCCCCTGAGCAGTTCTTC.

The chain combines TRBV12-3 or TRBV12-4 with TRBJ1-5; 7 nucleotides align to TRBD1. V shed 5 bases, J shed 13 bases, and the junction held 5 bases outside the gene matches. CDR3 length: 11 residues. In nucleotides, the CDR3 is TGTGCCAGCAGTCCGGGGACAGCACAGCATTTT. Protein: CASSPGTAQHF.